Listed below are T cell receptor beta chains from one sample, sequenced in a study of B cell selection in AIRE deficiency. Measured with immunoSEQ multiplex PCR; TCRdb has only the in-frame clones, and not every one. The sample yields 20,000 to 25,000 clones, around 97% seen once. Sequenced material: conventional CD4+ T cells sorted from PBMCs. These receptors were collected from a human donor with AIRE deficiency. The CDR3 runs from the conserved cysteine through the conserved F or W. Each record gives: D gene, CDR3 length, V gene, J gene, clone size, CDR3 DNA, CDR3 protein. The D gene is left open where the match is weak. For some rows the clone size is stated as once, few or many, or as a class when expanded; others skip it.

NA,15,TRBV15,TRBJ1-3,once,TGTGCCACCAGCAGAGAGGGGGGATTTGGAAACACCATATATTTT,CATSREGGFGNTIYF
NA,15,TRBV4-1,TRBJ1-2,NA,TGCGCCAGCAGCCTGCGGGACGGAGACAACTATGGCTACACCTTC,CASSLRDGDNYGYTF
NA,15,TRBV4-1,TRBJ1-1,NA,TGCGCCAGCAGCCAAGGTCAGGGCAAGAACACTGAAGCTTTCTTT,CASSQGQGKNTEAFF
NA,14,TRBV30,TRBJ1-6,NA,TGTGCCTGGAGTGTAGGGGGGGGTAATTCACCCCTCCACTTT,CAWSVGGGNSPLHF
NA,14,TRBV11-3,TRBJ2-1,NA,TGTGCCAGCCAAGGCATTGGAGCGTACAATGAGCAGTTCTTC,CASQGIGAYNEQFF
NA,14,TRBV7-2,TRBJ2-1,NA,TGTGCCCAGACGGGCGGGGATTGGTACAATGAGCAGTTCTTC,CAQTGGDWYNEQFF
TRBD2,13,TRBV7-3,TRBJ2-7,once,TGTGCCAGCAGCTTAGAAGCGGGGAGGGAGCAGTACTTC,CASSLEAGREQYF
TRBD1,15,TRBV18,TRBJ1-4,NA,TGTGCCAGCTCACCATCCCCGGACAGGCTTCTAAAACTGTTTTTT,CASSPSPDRLLKLFF
NA,14,TRBV11-3,TRBJ2-7,NA,TGTGCCAGCAGCCTACAGGGACGTTTTTACGAGCAGTACTTC,CASSLQGRFYEQYF
TRBD2,16,TRBV4-3,TRBJ2-7,NA,TGCGCCAGCAGCCAAGGCCCCGGGACTAGCGGGAGTCTCATTCACTTC,CASSQGPGTSGSLIHF
NA,14,TRBV11-1,TRBJ2-5,once,TGTGCCAGCAGCTTAGACAGGGCTCAAGAGACCCAGTACTTC,CASSLDRAQETQYF
NA,13,TRBV29-1,TRBJ1-2,NA,TGCAGCTTATCCCGAGGGGGGGACAAGGGCTACACCTTC,CSLSRGGDKGYTF
NA,16,TRBV5-8,TRBJ2-4,once,TGTGCCAGCAGCTCCCGACAGACTGTAGCCAAAAACATTCAGTACTTC,CASSSRQTVAKNIQYF
NA,16,TRBV4-3,TRBJ1-2,NA,TGCGCCAGCAGCCAAGTCCTCTACAGATCAAACTATGGCTACACCTTC,CASSQVLYRSNYGYTF
NA,14,TRBV5-1,TRBJ1-1,NA,TGCGCTAGCAGCTTGTCAGGCGAAGACACTGAAGCTTTCTTT,CASSLSGEDTEAFF
TRBD1,17,TRBV18,TRBJ1-6,NA,TGTGCCAGCTCACCTATGATGGGAGACAGGGCGGATTCACCCCTCCACTTT,CASSPMMGDRADSPLHF
TRBD1,20,TRBV19,TRBJ2-2,once,TGTGCCAGTAGTATGGGTTCCAGGACAGGGGTCTATCCGAACACCGGGGAGCTGTTTTTT,CASSMGSRTGVYPNTGELFF
TRBD2,15,TRBV7-8,TRBJ2-2,NA,TGTGCCAGCAGTCCCGGGAGGGTCTACACCGGGGAGCTGTTTTTT,CASSPGRVYTGELFF
TRBD1,14,TRBV19,TRBJ2-3,NA,TGTGCCAGTAGACTGACAGGGGGCACAGATACGCAGTATTTT,CASRLTGGTDTQYF
NA,11,TRBV7-6,TRBJ2-5,once,TGTGCCAGCACCTCCTCAGAGACCCAGTACTTC,CASTSSETQYF
NA,11,TRBV7-6,TRBJ2-7,NA,TGTGCCAGCAGCTTTCACTACGAGCAGTACTTC,CASSFHYEQYF
NA,13,TRBV7-2,TRBJ2-7,NA,TGTGCCAGCAGCTTAGCGAGGGTATACGAGCAGTACTTC,CASSLARVYEQYF
NA,14,TRBV4-2,TRBJ1-2,NA,TGTGCCAGCAGCCAAGATCAAGGATATAATGGCTACACCTTC,CASSQDQGYNGYTF
NA,17,TRBV11-3,TRBJ2-5,NA,TGTGCCAGCAGCTTATTCGAGAGGGTCCAGGAGGGAGAGACCCAGTACTTC,CASSLFERVQEGETQYF
NA,14,TRBV6-1,TRBJ1-3,NA,TGTGCCAGCAGCCCGGGGGGCTTTGGAAACACCATATATTTT,CASSPGGFGNTIYF
NA,15,TRBV7-8,TRBJ1-2,NA,TGTGCCAGCAGCGCAGCGGACAGTTTTATCTATGGCTACACCTTC,CASSAADSFIYGYTF
NA,17,TRBV15,TRBJ2-5,NA,TGTGCCACCAGCAGAGATATCGCGGTTGGCGGTTCAGAGACCCAGTACTTC,CATSRDIAVGGSETQYF
TRBD1,16,TRBV19,TRBJ2-2,NA,TGTGCCAGTAGTATACCGGGACAGCGTTACACCGGGGAGCTGTTTTTT,CASSIPGQRYTGELFF
NA,13,TRBV18,TRBJ1-1,NA,TGTGCCAGCGGAGGGACCTTGAACACTGAAGCTTTCTTT,CASGGTLNTEAFF
NA,12,TRBV28,TRBJ1-4,NA,TGTGCCAGTAGGCCCCCTAATGAAAAACTGTTTTTT,CASRPPNEKLFF
TRBD1,15,TRBV9,TRBJ2-5,NA,TGTGCCAGCAGCTTTCAGACAGGGGTCCGGGAGACCCAGTACTTC,CASSFQTGVRETQYF
NA,16,TRBV5-4,TRBJ1-2,NA,TGTGCCAGCAGCTTGGCGACTGAGGGGAGAGTCTATGGCTACACCTTC,CASSLATEGRVYGYTF
TRBD1,14,TRBV2,TRBJ1-6,NA,TGTGCCAGCGGCCAGGACAGGCTTTTTTCACCCCTCCACTTT,CASGQDRLFSPLHF
NA,14,TRBV4-2,TRBJ1-1,NA,TGTGCCAGCAGCCAAGTTGTCGTAGACACTGAAGCTTTCTTT,CASSQVVVDTEAFF
NA,14,TRBV5-1,TRBJ2-7,NA,TGCGCCAGCAGCTTGGATGGCAGCTACTACGAGCAGTACTTC,CASSLDGSYYEQYF
NA,13,TRBV4-3,TRBJ1-2,NA,TGCGCCAGCAGCCAAGAACCTAACTATGGCTACACCTTC,CASSQEPNYGYTF
NA,15,TRBV18,TRBJ2-4,NA,TGTGCCAGCTCACCACGAGGGGCCGGTCTAAACATTCAGTACTTC,CASSPRGAGLNIQYF
NA,24,TRBV5-1,TRBJ2-5,NA,TGCGCCAGCAGCTTGGGGCCGGCCAGGGGAAGGGGTTTAGTTGTACCTTTGTACCAAGAGACCCAGTACTTC,CASSLGPARGRGLVVPLYQETQYF
TRBD2,19,TRBV27,TRBJ2-1,NA,TGTGCCAGCAGTTCGGGACTAGCGGGGGGCTCAGACAATTACAATGAGCAGTTCTTC,CASSSGLAGGSDNYNEQFF
NA,12,TRBV18,TRBJ2-3,NA,TGTGCCAGCTCACCGGCCACAGATACGCAGTATTTT,CASSPATDTQYF
NA,15,TRBV4-2,TRBJ1-4,NA,TGTGCCAGCAGCCAAGACAGGCGAACTAATGAAAAACTGTTTTTT,CASSQDRRTNEKLFF
TRBD1,15,TRBV19,TRBJ1-5,NA,TGTGCCAGTAACATGGGACAGGGGTTCGATCAGCCCCAGCATTTT,CASNMGQGFDQPQHF
TRBD1,14,TRBV4-1,TRBJ2-7,NA,TGCGCCAGCAGCCATTCGGACAGGGTAAGAGAGCAGTACTTC,CASSHSDRVREQYF
TRBD1,13,TRBV19,TRBJ2-7,once,TGTGCCAGTAGTCGCCAGGGGGCCAACGAGCAGTACTTC,CASSRQGANEQYF
TRBD1,14,TRBV6-4,TRBJ1-1,NA,TGTGCCAGCAGAGATACAGACAGGGGCACTGAAGCTTTCTTT,CASRDTDRGTEAFF
TRBD1,15,TRBV13,TRBJ2-7,NA,TGTGCCAGCAGCCCGGGACAGGGTAAGACCTACGAGCAGTACTTC,CASSPGQGKTYEQYF